This is a list of T cell receptor beta chains from one sample in a study of early stage breast cancer tumors. Produced via immunoSEQ multiplex PCR; TCRdb's table is partial and in-frame only. The table has about 3,500 clones, 64% seen once. Sequenced input: breast tumor tissue. The source of these receptors is a person aged 35 to 50 with breast cancer. The CDR3 runs from the conserved cysteine through the conserved F or W. A D gene is named only where the DNA matches it firmly. Clone size is stated in some rows and not others, as once, few, many or a class when expanded.

v_gene: TRBV19; j_gene: TRBJ2-1; abundance: -; d_gene: TRBD2; CDR3aa: CASSGGTSGRDPNEQFF; CDR3nt: TGTGCCAGTAGTGGAGGGACTAGCGGGAGGGACCCCAATGAGCAGTTCTTC
v_gene: TRBV4-2; j_gene: TRBJ2-3; abundance: -; d_gene: TRBD2; CDR3aa: CASSPLTSAWETDTQYF; CDR3nt: TGTGCCAGCAGCCCCTTGACTAGCGCCTGGGAGACAGATACGCAGTATTTT
v_gene: TRBV13; j_gene: TRBJ2-1; abundance: -; d_gene: -; CDR3aa: CASSFSGIYNEQFF; CDR3nt: TGTGCCAGCAGCTTTTCTGGTATATACAATGAGCAGTTCTTC
v_gene: TRBV7-9; j_gene: TRBJ2-3; abundance: -; d_gene: -; CDR3aa: CASSLGGVAGDTDTQYF; CDR3nt: TGTGCCAGCAGCTTAGGAGGGGTCGCAGGGGACACAGATACGCAGTATTTT
v_gene: TRBV7-6; j_gene: TRBJ2-7; abundance: -; d_gene: TRBD2; CDR3aa: CASSRTSGSYEQYF; CDR3nt: TGTGCCAGCAGCCGGACTAGCGGGAGCTACGAGCAGTACTTC
v_gene: TRBV9; j_gene: TRBJ2-2; abundance: -; d_gene: -; CDR3aa: CASSVWANPTGELFF; CDR3nt: TGTGCCAGCAGCGTATGGGCTAACCCTACCGGGGAGCTGTTTTTT
v_gene: TRBV10-3; j_gene: TRBJ2-1; abundance: -; d_gene: TRBD2; CDR3aa: CAISEKVAGGNEQFF; CDR3nt: TGTGCCATCAGTGAAAAGGTGGCGGGAGGAAATGAGCAGTTCTTC
v_gene: TRBV9; j_gene: TRBJ1-2; abundance: -; d_gene: -; CDR3aa: CASKSGVHYGYTF; CDR3nt: TGTGCCAGCAAGTCGGGGGTTCACTATGGCTACACCTTC
v_gene: TRBV7-3; j_gene: TRBJ2-5; abundance: once; d_gene: TRBD2; CDR3aa: CASSLGTSGRPAEETQYF; CDR3nt: TGTGCCAGCAGCTTAGGGACTAGCGGGAGGCCAGCTGAAGAGACCCAGTACTTC
v_gene: TRBV11-2; j_gene: TRBJ2-1; abundance: -; d_gene: TRBD2; CDR3aa: CASSFLAGGPLLFF; CDR3nt: TGTGCCAGCAGCTTTCTAGCGGGAGGGCCCCTACTGTTCTTC
v_gene: TRBV6-1; j_gene: TRBJ2-7; abundance: few; d_gene: -; CDR3aa: CASIPGPTYEQYF; CDR3nt: TGTGCCAGCATCCCAGGGCCTACCTACGAGCAGTACTTC